This T cell receptor (beta chain) appears in the sequencing data of a study of cytomegalovirus exposure and HLA in healthy donors. With respect to this clone: The antigen remains unidentified.

The CDR3 has 16 amino acids. CDR1 is MGHRA, CDR2 YSYEKL, per germline. V shed 3 bases, J shed 6 bases, and the junction held 10 bases outside the gene matches. 13 Jbeta primers and 60 Vbeta primers were used for the PCR. The assay was immunoSEQ multiplex PCR, and TCRdb's table has in-frame clones only and misses some. The table records about 180,000 clones, about three quarters of them present only once. Study results and limitations: According to the study, roughly 160 TCR beta chains were cytomegalovirus-associated. Later on, an analysis showed TCR association rates differing by HLA locus, with DRB1 the most and HLA-C the fewest. Judged likely to be a sequencing artifact was a cluster of highly shared sequence variants.

Sequencing was carried out using PBMCs. The rearrangement uses TRBV4-1 and TRBJ2-1, with 8 bases that match TRBD2. The origin of this receptor is a man in his forties or fifties in good health and CMV-seronegative. The CDR3 DNA is TGCGCCAGCAGCCACCGATTCGGACTAGCAGGCAATGAGCAGTTCTTC. Translation: CASSHRFGLAGNEQFF.